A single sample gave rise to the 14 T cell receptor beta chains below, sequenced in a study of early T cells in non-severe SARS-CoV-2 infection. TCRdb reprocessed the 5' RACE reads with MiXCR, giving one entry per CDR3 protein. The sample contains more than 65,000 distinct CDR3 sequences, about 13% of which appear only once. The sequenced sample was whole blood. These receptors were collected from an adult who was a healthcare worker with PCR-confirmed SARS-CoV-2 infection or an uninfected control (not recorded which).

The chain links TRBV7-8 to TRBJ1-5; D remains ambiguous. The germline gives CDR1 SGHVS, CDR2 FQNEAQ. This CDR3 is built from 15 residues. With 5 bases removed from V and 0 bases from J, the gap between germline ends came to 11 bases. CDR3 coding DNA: TGTGCCAGCAGCCCCGACCGTTATAGCAATCAGCCCCAGCATTTT. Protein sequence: CASSPDRYSNQPQHF.

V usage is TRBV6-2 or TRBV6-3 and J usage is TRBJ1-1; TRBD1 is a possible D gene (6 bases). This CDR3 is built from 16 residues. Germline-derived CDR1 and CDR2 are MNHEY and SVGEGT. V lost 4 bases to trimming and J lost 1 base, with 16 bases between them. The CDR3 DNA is TGTGCCAGCAGTTTTGTAACAGGGATCGGGAACACTGAAGCTTTCTTT. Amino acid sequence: CASSFVTGIGNTEAFF.

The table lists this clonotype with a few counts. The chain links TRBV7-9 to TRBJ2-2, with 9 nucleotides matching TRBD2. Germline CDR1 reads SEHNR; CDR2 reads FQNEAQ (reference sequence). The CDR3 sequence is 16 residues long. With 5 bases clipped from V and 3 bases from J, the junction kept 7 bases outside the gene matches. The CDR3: CASSPWSGGYTGELFF. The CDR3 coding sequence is TGTGCCAGCAGCCCGTGGAGCGGGGGGTACACCGGGGAGCTGTTTTTT. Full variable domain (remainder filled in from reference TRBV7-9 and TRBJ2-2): DTGVSQNPRHKITKRGQNVTFRCDPISEHNRLYWYRQTLGQGPEFLTYFQNEAQLEKSRLLSDRFSAERPKGSFSTLEIQRTEQGDSAMYLCASSPWSGGYTGELFFGEGSRLTVL.

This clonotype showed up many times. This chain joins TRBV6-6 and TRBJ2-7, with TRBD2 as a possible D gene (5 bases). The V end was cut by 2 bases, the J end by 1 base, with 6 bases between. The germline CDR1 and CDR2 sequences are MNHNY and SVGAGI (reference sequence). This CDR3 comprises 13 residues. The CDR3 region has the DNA TGTGCCAGCAGTTACCCGGGATCCTACGAGCAGTACTTC. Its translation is CASSYPGSYEQYF.

The CDR3 region has the DNA TGTGCCAGCTCACGGAGCGGGAGGCAGGATGAGCAGTTCTTC. It yields the protein CASSRSGRQDEQFF. V usage is TRBV18 and J usage is TRBJ2-1; 9 nucleotides agree with TRBD2. Losses at the gene ends were 4 bases for V and 8 bases for J; bases not matched to a gene: 6. The germline V gene has CDR1 KGHSH and CDR2 LQKENI. CDR3 length: 14 amino acids.

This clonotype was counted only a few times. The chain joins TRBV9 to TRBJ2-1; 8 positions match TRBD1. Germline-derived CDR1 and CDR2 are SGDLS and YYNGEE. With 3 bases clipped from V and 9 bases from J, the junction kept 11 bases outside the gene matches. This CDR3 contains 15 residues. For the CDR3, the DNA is TGTGCCAGCAGCGCAAGTGGGTCAGGGGGCAGTGAGCAGTTCTTC. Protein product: CASSASGSGGSEQFF.

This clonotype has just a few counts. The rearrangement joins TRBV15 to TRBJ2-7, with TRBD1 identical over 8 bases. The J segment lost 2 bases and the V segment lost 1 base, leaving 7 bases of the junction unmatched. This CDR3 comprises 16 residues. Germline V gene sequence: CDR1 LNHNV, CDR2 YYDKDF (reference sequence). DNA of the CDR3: TGTGCCACCAGCAGAGCTACCGGGACAGGACCCTACGAGCAGTACTTC. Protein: CATSRATGTGPYEQYF.

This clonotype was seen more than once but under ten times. This chain's CDR3 is CASTPHLAFF. The DNA for the CDR3 is TGTGCCAGCACCCCCCATTTGGCTTTCTTT. V usage is TRBV9 and J usage is TRBJ1-1; D ambiguous. The CDR3 covers 10 residues. Germline V lookup: CDR1 SGDLS, CDR2 YYNGEE. V lost 6 bases and J 11 bases, leaving 11 bases between the germline ends. The complete variable domain, with remaining parts taken from reference TRBV9 and TRBJ1-1, reads DSGVTQTPKHLITATGQRVTLRCSPRSGDLSVYWYQQSLDQGLQFLIQYYNGEERAKGNILERFSAQQFPDLHSELNLSSLELGDSALYFCASTPHLAFFGQGTRLTVV.

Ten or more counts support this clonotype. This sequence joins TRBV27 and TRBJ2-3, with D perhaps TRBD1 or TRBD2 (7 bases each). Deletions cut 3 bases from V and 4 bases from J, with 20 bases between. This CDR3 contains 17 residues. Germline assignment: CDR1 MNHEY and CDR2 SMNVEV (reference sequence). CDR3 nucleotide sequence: TGTGCCAGCAGTTTCGTTGAGGCGGCAGGGGGGGCAGATACGCAGTATTTT. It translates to CASSFVEAAGGADTQYF.

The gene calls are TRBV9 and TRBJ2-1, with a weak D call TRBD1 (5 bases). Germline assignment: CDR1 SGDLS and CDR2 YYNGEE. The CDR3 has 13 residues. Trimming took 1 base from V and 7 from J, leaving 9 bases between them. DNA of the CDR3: TGTGCCAGCAGCGTAAGTAGGGGTAATGAGCAGTTCTTC. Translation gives CASSVSRGNEQFF. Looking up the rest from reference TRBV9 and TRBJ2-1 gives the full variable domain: DSGVTQTPKHLITATGQRVTLRCSPRSGDLSVYWYQQSLDQGLQFLIQYYNGEERAKGNILERFSAQQFPDLHSELNLSSLELGDSALYFCASSVSRGNEQFFGPGTRLTVL.

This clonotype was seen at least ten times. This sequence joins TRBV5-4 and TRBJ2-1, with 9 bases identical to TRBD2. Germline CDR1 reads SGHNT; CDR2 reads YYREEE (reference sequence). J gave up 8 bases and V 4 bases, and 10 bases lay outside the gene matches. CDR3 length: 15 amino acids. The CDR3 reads CASSLSSGNLHEQFF. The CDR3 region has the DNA TGTGCCAGCAGCCTGTCTAGCGGGAACTTGCATGAGCAGTTCTTC.

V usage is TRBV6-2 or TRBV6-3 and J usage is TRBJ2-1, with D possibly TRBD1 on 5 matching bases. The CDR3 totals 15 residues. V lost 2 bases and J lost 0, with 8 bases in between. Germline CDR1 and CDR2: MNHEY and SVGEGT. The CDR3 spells CASSYGADSYNEQFF. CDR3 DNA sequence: TGTGCCAGCAGTTACGGGGCAGACTCCTACAATGAGCAGTTCTTC.

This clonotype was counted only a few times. CDR3 residues: CASNPTSGHEQYF. CDR3 DNA: TGTGCCAGCAACCCGACTAGCGGCCACGAGCAGTACTTC. The chain links TRBV7-9 to TRBJ2-7, with 9 nucleotides matching TRBD2. CDR1 and CDR2 (germline): SEHNR, FQNEAQ (reference sequence). V lost 7 bases and J lost 5; bases outside the gene matches: 6. The CDR3 extends over 13 amino acids.

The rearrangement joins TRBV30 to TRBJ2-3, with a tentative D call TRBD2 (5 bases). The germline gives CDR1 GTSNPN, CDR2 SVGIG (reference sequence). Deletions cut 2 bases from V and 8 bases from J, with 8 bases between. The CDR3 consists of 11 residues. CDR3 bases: TGTGCCTGGAGTTTTGAGGGTACGCAGTATTTT. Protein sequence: CAWSFEGTQYF.